This TCR beta chain was sequenced for a study of vaccination effects on CD4 cells after COVID-19. Repertoires were generated with immunoSEQ multiplex PCR, while TCRdb's copy carries only in-frame clones and drops some. The sample lists around 40,000 clones; roughly two thirds were seen once. The authors isolated CD4+ T cells after roughly eleven days of culture. In germline, CDR1 is LNHDA, CDR2 SQIVND (reference sequence). The germline V and J ends were trimmed by 6 bases and 8 bases, with 20 bases remaining between them. This CDR3 comprises 15 residues. In this sample, this clone turned up a few times. Its cognate antigen is unknown.

The TCR was taken from a human donor who received a COVID-19 vaccine. The genes are TRBV19 and TRBJ1-5; tentatively, D is TRBD1 (5 bases). The sample in question was CD4+ T cells from PBMCs cultured without peptide, obtained before COVID-19 vaccination. In DNA form, the CDR3 reads TGTGCCAGTAGCTTCGGGACGGCTGGCGGAAAGCCCCAGCATTTT. It specifies CASSFGTAGGKPQHF.